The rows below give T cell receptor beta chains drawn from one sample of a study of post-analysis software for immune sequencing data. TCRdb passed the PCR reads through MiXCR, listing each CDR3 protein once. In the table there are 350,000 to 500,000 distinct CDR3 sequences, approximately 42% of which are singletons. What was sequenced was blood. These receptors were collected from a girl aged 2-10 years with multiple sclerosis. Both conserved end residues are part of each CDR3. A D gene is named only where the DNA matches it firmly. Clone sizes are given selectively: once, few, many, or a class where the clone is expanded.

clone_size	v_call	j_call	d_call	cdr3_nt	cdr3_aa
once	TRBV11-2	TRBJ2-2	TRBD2	TGTGCCAGCAGCTCCTTAGGCGGGGGAAACACCGGGGAGCTGTTTTTT	CASSSLGGGNTGELFF
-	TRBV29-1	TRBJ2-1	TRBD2	TGCAGCGCTCCGTTTCTAGCGGGAGGGCTCAATGAGCAGTTCTTC	CSAPFLAGGLNEQFF
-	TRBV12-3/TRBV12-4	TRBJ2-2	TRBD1	TGTGCCAGCAGTTTACTCAGGGGGCGTTTAACCGGGGAGCTGTTTTTT	CASSLLRGRLTGELFF
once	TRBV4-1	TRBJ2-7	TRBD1	TGCGCCAGCAGCCAAGGGGACAGGGGGCCCTACGAGCAGTACTTC	CASSQGDRGPYEQYF
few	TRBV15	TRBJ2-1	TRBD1	TGTGCCACCAGCAGAGATTACAGGGGCGATGGGCAGTTCTTC	CATSRDYRGDGQFF
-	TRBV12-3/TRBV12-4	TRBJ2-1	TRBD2	TGTGCCAGCAGACCTCCTGGACTAGCGGGAGGGAAGTTCTTC	CASRPPGLAGGKFF
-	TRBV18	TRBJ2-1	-	TGTGCCAGCTCACCACCGTGGGGTACTTACAATGAGCAGTTCTTC	CASSPPWGTYNEQFF
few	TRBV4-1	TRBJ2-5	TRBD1	TGCGCCAGCAGCCAAGATCCGTATAAGCTCGGGACAGGAGAAGAGACCCAGTACTTC	CASSQDPYKLGTGEETQYF
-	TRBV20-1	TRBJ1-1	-	TGCAGTACAGGGACGTTTCCTGAAGCTTTCTTT	CSTGTFPEAFF
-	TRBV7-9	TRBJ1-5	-	TGTGCCAGCAGCTTTCTGGATCAGCCCCAGCATTTT	CASSFLDQPQHF
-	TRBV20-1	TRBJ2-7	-	TGCAGTGCTAGTGCAGGGGCCCGACCATACGAGCAGTACTTC	CSASAGARPYEQYF
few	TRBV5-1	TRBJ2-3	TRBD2	TGCGCCAGCAGCTCCTCATTATATACCGGGACTAGCAGTACAGATACGCAGTATTTT	CASSSSLYTGTSSTDTQYF
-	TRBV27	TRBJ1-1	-	TGTGCCAGCAGTGGAAATGGGGTTAACACTGAAGCTTTCTTT	CASSGNGVNTEAFF
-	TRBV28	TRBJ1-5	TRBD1	TGTGCCAGCAGTTACCCGGGACAGCGCCTCATAAATCAGCCCCAGCATTTT	CASSYPGQRLINQPQHF
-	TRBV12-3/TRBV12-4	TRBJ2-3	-	TGTGCCAGCAGTTTTTATAGCGAGAGTTGGACAGATACGCAGTATTTT	CASSFYSESWTDTQYF
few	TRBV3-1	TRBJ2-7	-	TGTGCCAGCAGCCTATTGATAAGCTCCTACGAGCAGTACTTC	CASSLLISSYEQYF
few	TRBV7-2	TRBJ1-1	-	TGTGCCAGCAGCTTTGAAAGGAACACTGAAGCTTTCTTT	CASSFERNTEAFF
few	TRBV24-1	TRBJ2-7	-	TGTGCCACCAGTGAGACCGGGACGGAGAGCTCCTACGAGCAGTACTTC	CATSETGTESSYEQYF